Following are 26 T cell receptor beta chains from one sample sequenced in a study of cytomegalovirus exposure and HLA in healthy donors. The PCR used 60 Vbeta and 13 Jbeta primers. Profiling relied on immunoSEQ multiplex PCR, and the TCRdb table lists in-frame clones only, not all of them. The sample shows about 160,000 clones, 65% to 90% of them seen only once. The sequencing input was PBMCs. The receptors were gathered from a man aged 50-59 years in good health and CMV-seropositive.

The chain carries TRBV6-1 and TRBJ1-2, with D perhaps matching TRBD1 (5 bases). The V and J ends lost 10 bases and 3 bases respectively, with 21 bases between them. The CDR3 has 15 amino acids. Germline V gene lookup returns CDR1 MNHNS and CDR2 SASEGT. CDR3 bases: TGTGCCACTTACCTCCGCGGGACTAAGGACTATGGCTACACCTTC. Amino acids: CATYLRGTKDYGYTF.

The V gene is TRBV6-1, the J gene TRBJ1-1; maybe TRBD1 (6 bases). The CDR3 consists of 13 residues. V was cut by 6 bases and J by 4 bases, with 12 bases left in between. Germline CDR1 is MNHNS and CDR2 is SASEGT. The CDR3 nucleotides are TGTGCCAGCAGCGCAACAGGGATCACTGAAGCTTTCTTT. The encoded protein is CASSATGITEAFF.

The chain has TRBV7-2 and TRBJ1-1; 7 bases are a match to TRBD1. This CDR3 has 17 residues. In germline, CDR1 is SGHTA, CDR2 FQGNSA. J lost 0 bases, V lost 1 base, and 8 bases had no gene match. The CDR3 here is CASSLVHGTALNTEAFF. The CDR3 nucleotides read TGTGCCAGCAGCTTAGTCCACGGGACAGCTTTGAACACTGAAGCTTTCTTT.

The genes are TRBV11-3 and TRBJ2-3, with D unclear. Germline CDR1 SGHNT, CDR2 YENEEA. The V end was cut by 4 bases, the J end by 4 bases, with 9 bases between. The CDR3 is 13 residues long. In nucleotides, the CDR3 is TGTGCCAGCAGCTCTGAGATCGCAGATACGCAGTATTTT. Translation gives CASSSEIADTQYF.

The chain is built from TRBV28 and TRBJ1-2; weak D call: TRBD1 (6 bases). The CDR3 is 15 residues long. V lost 2 bases to trimming and J lost 4 bases, with 14 bases between them. The germline CDR1 and CDR2 sequences are MDHEN and SYDVKM. CDR3: CASSLGGAKSYGYTF. The DNA for the CDR3 is TGTGCCAGCAGTTTAGGGGGCGCGAAGAGCTATGGCTACACCTTC.

The chain carries TRBV27 and TRBJ1-2, with D perhaps matching TRBD1 (5 bases). Trimming stripped 0 bases from V and 6 bases from J, with 8 bases between. The CDR3 totals 13 residues. Germline assignment: CDR1 MNHEY and CDR2 SMNVEV (reference sequence). The CDR3 DNA is TGTGCCAGCAGTTTATCGTCGGGGGATGGCTACACCTTC. Amino acids: CASSLSSGDGYTF.

V gene TRBV5-1 combines with J gene TRBJ2-1, with 8 positions matching TRBD1. The CDR3 length is 14 residues. CDR1 and CDR2 from the germline V gene are SGHRS and YFSETQ. Trimming cost V 3 bases and J 8 bases; bases outside gene matches: 7. CDR3 in DNA: TGCGCCAGCAGCTACAGGACAGGGATGGATGAGCAGTTCTTC. It encodes CASSYRTGMDEQFF.

CDR3 bases: TGTGCCAGTAGACTCAGGGGATGGGCTGAAGCTTTCTTT. This codes for CASRLRGWAEAFF. The V and J genes are TRBV19 and TRBJ1-1, with a tentative D call TRBD1 (6 bases). Trimming took off 6 bases at V and 6 bases at J, with 14 bases between the two ends. Germline V gene lookup returns CDR1 LNHDA and CDR2 SQIVND (reference sequence). There are 13 residues in the CDR3. The whole variable domain, remainder taken from reference TRBV19 and TRBJ1-1, is DGGITQSPKYLFRKEGQNVTLSCEQNLNHDAMYWYRQDPGQGLRLIYYSQIVNDFQKGDIAEGYSVSREKKESFPLTVTSAQKNPTAFYLCASRLRGWAEAFFGQGTRLTVV.

DNA of the CDR3: TGTGCCAGTAGTACCCGGGACAGCATCACTGAAGCTTTCTTT. Translated, it gives CASSTRDSITEAFF. This chain connects TRBV19 to TRBJ1-1, with 7 positions matching TRBD1. The V gene end was trimmed by 4 bases and the J gene end by 4 bases; junction bases not matched to a gene: 6. CDR1 is LNHDA and CDR2 is SQIVND in the germline V gene (reference sequence). The CDR3 length is 14 residues.

This chain uses TRBV2 with TRBJ2-5, with TRBD2 matching over 8 bases. Losses at the gene ends were 5 bases for V and 0 bases for J; bases not matched to a gene: 5. Germline assignment: CDR1 SNHLY and CDR2 FYNNEI. This CDR3 is built from 15 residues. The CDR3 here is CASSPGGEYQETQYF. The CDR3 nucleotides read TGTGCCAGCAGTCCCGGGGGGGAGTACCAAGAGACCCAGTACTTC.

This clone was counted a few times. The genes are TRBV4-1 and TRBJ2-1; no definite D call. The germline V gene has CDR1 MGHRA and CDR2 YSYEKL. V lost 2 bases and J lost 5, with 13 bases in between. CDR3 length: 15 amino acids. CDR3 residues: CASSQYLARNNEQFF. The CDR3 DNA sequence: TGCGCCAGCAGCCAATATCTGGCGCGGAACAATGAGCAGTTCTTC.

This chain links TRBV19 with TRBJ2-7; tentative D call: TRBD2 (6 bases). Trimming took off 3 bases at V and 7 bases at J, with 19 bases between the two ends. This CDR3 is 15 amino acids long. Germline loops: CDR1 LNHDA, CDR2 SQIVND (reference sequence). CDR3 DNA: TGTGCCAGTAGTATGAGGAGCCCGGGAGCGAAAGAGCAGTACGTC. Translated, it gives CASSMRSPGAKEQYV.

DNA of the CDR3: TGTGCCAGCAGTCTCACGTGGAGCTCTGGAAACACCATATATTTT. This sequence encodes CASSLTWSSGNTIYF. The chain carries TRBV6-7 and TRBJ1-3; D not certain. TRBV6-7 is marked as an open reading frame, function uncertain. The CDR3 totals 15 residues. Trimming took off 5 bases at V and 0 bases at J, with 11 bases between the two ends.

The chain is built from TRBV11-2 and TRBJ2-1; D gene uncertain. Germline CDR1 is SGHAT and CDR2 is FQNNGV. The ends were cut back, 2 bases at V and 0 bases at J, with 8 bases in the middle. The CDR3 is 15 residues long. CDR3 nucleotide sequence: TGTGCCAGCAGCTTAAGTCTCAGCTCCTACAATGAGCAGTTCTTC. As protein: CASSLSLSSYNEQFF.

CDR3 in amino acids: CASSWGGGNQPQHF. CDR3 DNA: TGTGCCAGCAGTTGGGGGGGTGGTAATCAGCCCCAGCATTTT. The rearrangement links TRBV6-6 to TRBJ1-5; possible D gene TRBD1, 5 bases. V gave up 4 bases and J gave up 4 bases, with 11 bases separating them. Looked up from germline, CDR1 is MNHNY and CDR2 is SVGAGI (reference sequence). CDR3 length: 14 residues.

The V and J genes are TRBV2 and TRBJ1-2; 11 bases match TRBD1. The germline V gene has CDR1 SNHLY and CDR2 FYNNEI. CDR3 length: 15 residues. With V trimmed by 7 bases and J by 0 bases, 4 bases remained unmatched. This CDR3 is CASTGQGATNYGYTF. The DNA for the CDR3 is TGTGCCAGCACTGGACAGGGGGCGACTAACTATGGCTACACCTTC.

This chain links TRBV15 with TRBJ2-1, with 13 bases aligning to TRBD2. Germline V gives CDR1 LNHNV, CDR2 YYDKDF (reference sequence). V shed 3 bases, J shed 4 bases, and the junction held 3 bases outside the gene matches. This CDR3 contains 16 residues. CDR3 DNA sequence: TGTGCCACCAGCAGGCCGGGACTAGCGGGATACAATGAGCAGTTCTTC. Its protein product is CATSRPGLAGYNEQFF.

This sequence joins TRBV7-3 and TRBJ1-2, with D uncertain. Looked up from germline, CDR1 is SGHTA and CDR2 is FQGTGA. CDR3 size: 15 residues. V dropped 2 bases and J dropped 4 bases, with 14 bases sitting between them. CDR3 loop: CASSLDARLTYGYTF. The CDR3 nucleotides read TGTGCCAGCAGCTTAGACGCCAGGCTAACCTATGGCTACACCTTC.

The chain couples TRBV29-1 to TRBJ2-7, with 8 bases fitting TRBD1. Trimming cost V 3 bases and J 4 bases; bases outside gene matches: 5. The CDR3 length is 13 residues. CDR1 is SQVTM and CDR2 is ANQGSEA in the germline V gene. CDR3 nucleotides: TGCAGCGTTGAGGACAGGGAGCGTTACGAGCAGTACTTC. This codes for CSVEDRERYEQYF.

This clone has a handful of counts. V is TRBV10-3 and J is TRBJ2-5; the D gene is possibly TRBD1 (6 bases). With the DNA end fitting TRBJ2-7 better, the J assignment may be wrong. The CDR3 totals 13 residues. Germline lookup yields CDR1 ENHRY and CDR2 SYGVKD. The CDR3 DNA reads as TGTGCCAGCGGACAGCCAAGCTCCTACGAGCAGTACTTC. Its translation is CASGQPSSYEQYF.

The J gene is TRBJ2-1, the V gene TRBV7-8; tentative D call: TRBD2 (6 bases). The CDR3 loop spans 14 amino acids. Trimming took 1 base from V and 10 from J, leaving 14 bases between them. CDR1 and CDR2 (germline): SGHVS, FQNEAQ. The CDR3 bases are TGTGCCAGCAGCTTAGATGGGGGGTGGGAGGAGCAGTTCTTC. Its translation is CASSLDGGWEEQFF.

V usage is TRBV19 and J usage is TRBJ2-1; tentatively, D is TRBD1 (7 bases). V dropped 6 bases and J dropped 9 bases, with 18 bases sitting between them. The CDR3 covers 14 residues. In germline, CDR1 is LNHDA, CDR2 SQIVND (reference sequence). In DNA form, the CDR3 reads TGTGCCAGTAGCCAGACAGGGAGGTCTGGTGAGCAGTTCTTC. This gives the protein CASSQTGRSGEQFF.

The genes are TRBV19 and TRBJ1-2, with 7 bases fitting TRBD1. V lost 6 bases to trimming and J lost 1 base; unmatched junction nucleotides: 2. The CDR3 totals 13 residues. The germline V gene encodes CDR1 LNHDA and CDR2 SQIVND (reference sequence). CDR3: CASSQGDNYGYTF. The CDR3 DNA reads as TGTGCCAGTAGCCAGGGGGATAACTATGGCTACACCTTC.

This clone was detected a few times. The genes are TRBV5-1 and TRBJ2-1; 7 bases match TRBD2. CDR1 and CDR2 from the germline V gene are SGHRS and YFSETQ. Trimming removed 7 bases from V and 3 bases from J; junction bases left unmatched: 4. The CDR3 runs to 13 residues. CDR3 nucleotides: TGCGCCAGCGCGCCTAGCGGCTACAATGAGCAGTTCTTC. Residues: CASAPSGYNEQFF.

This clone appeared a few times. The rearrangement links TRBV7-9 to TRBJ2-7, with D tentatively TRBD1 (6 bases). Between the trimmed V and J ends, which lost 6 bases and 7 bases, there was a span of 13 bases. The germline gives CDR1 SEHNR, CDR2 FQNEAQ (reference sequence). This CDR3 has 12 amino acids. CDR3: CASSPAGTEQYF. The CDR3 DNA is TGTGCCAGCAGTCCAGCCGGGACAGAGCAGTACTTC.

The table lists this clone with a count of one. The genes are TRBV6-5 and TRBJ1-2; 8 nucleotides line up with TRBD1. CDR1 is MNHEY and CDR2 is SVGAGI in the germline V gene. The length of the CDR3 is 12 residues. V trimming: 6 bases; J trimming: 7 bases; junction bases outside the gene matches: 4. The CDR3 is CASRTGDGGYTF. The CDR3 nucleotides read TGTGCCAGCAGGACAGGGGACGGTGGCTACACCTTC.